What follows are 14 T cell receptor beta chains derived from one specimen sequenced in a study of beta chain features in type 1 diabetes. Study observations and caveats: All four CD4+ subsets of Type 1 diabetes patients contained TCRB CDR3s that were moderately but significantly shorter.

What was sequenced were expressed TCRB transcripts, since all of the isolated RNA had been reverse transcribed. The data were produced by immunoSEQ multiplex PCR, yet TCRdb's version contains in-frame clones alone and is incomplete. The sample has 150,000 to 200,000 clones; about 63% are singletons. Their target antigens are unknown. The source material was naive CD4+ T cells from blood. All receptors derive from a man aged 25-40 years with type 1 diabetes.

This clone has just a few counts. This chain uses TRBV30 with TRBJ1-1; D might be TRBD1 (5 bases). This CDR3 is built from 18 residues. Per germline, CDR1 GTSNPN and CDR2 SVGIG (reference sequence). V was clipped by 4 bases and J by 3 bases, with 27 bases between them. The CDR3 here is CAWTVRRTSSGFDTEAFF. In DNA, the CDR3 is TGTGCCTGGACAGTACGTAGGACATCGAGTGGCTTCGACACTGAAGCTTTCTTT. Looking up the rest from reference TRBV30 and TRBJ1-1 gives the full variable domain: SQTIHQWPATLVQPVGSPLSLECTVEGTSNPNLYWYRQAAGRGLQLLFYSVGIGQISSEVPQNLSASRPQDRQFILSSKKLLLSDSGFYLCAWTVRRTSSGFDTEAFFGQGTRLTVV.

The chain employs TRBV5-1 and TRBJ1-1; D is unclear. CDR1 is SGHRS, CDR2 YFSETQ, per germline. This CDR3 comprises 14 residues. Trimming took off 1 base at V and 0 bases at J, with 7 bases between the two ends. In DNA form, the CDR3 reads TGCGCCAGCAGCTTGAACACACTGAACACTGAAGCTTTCTTT. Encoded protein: CASSLNTLNTEAFF.

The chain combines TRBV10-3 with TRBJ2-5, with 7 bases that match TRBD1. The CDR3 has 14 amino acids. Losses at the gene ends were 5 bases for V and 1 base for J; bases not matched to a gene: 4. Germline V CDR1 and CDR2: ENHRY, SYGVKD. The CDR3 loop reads CAISPRQGQETQYF. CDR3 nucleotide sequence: TGTGCCATCAGTCCGAGACAGGGCCAAGAGACCCAGTACTTC.

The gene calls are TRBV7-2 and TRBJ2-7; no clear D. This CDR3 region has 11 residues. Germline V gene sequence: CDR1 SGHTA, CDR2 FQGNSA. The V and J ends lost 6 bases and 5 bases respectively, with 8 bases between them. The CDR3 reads CASSFYHEQYF. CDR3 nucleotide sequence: TGTGCCAGCAGTTTCTACCACGAGCAGTACTTC.

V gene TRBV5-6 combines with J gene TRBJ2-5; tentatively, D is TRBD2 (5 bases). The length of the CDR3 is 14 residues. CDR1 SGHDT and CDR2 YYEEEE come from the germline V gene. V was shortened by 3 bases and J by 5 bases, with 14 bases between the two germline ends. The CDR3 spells CASSSPGFLETQYF. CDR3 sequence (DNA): TGTGCCAGCAGCTCCCCGGGATTCCTGGAGACCCAGTACTTC.

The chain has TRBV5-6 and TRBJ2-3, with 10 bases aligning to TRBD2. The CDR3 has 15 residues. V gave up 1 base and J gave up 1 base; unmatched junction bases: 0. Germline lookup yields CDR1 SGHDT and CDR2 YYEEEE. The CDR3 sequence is CASSLTSGGTDTQYF. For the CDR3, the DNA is TGTGCCAGCAGCTTGACTAGCGGGGGCACAGATACGCAGTATTTT.

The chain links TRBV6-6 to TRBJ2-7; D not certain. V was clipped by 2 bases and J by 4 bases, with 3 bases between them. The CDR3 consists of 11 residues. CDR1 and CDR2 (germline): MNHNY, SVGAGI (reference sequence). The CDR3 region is CASSYQYEQYF. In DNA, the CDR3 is TGTGCCAGCAGTTACCAGTACGAGCAGTACTTC.

The CDR3 DNA is TGCGCCAGCAGCCAAGAGCGACTAGCGGGGGCGGGCTACGAGCAGTACTTC. This gives the protein CASSQERLAGAGYEQYF. The chain has TRBV4-1 and TRBJ2-7; TRBD2 matches at 12 bases. Per the germline V gene, CDR1 is MGHRA and CDR2 is YSYEKL. There are 17 residues in the CDR3. J lost 3 bases, V lost 0 bases, and 6 bases had no gene match.

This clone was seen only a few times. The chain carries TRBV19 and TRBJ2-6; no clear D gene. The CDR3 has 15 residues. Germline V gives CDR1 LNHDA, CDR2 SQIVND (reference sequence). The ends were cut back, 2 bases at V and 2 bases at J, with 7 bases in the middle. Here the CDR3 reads CASSIQRTGANVLTF. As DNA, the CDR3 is TGTGCCAGTAGTATACAACGGACTGGGGCCAACGTCCTGACTTTC.

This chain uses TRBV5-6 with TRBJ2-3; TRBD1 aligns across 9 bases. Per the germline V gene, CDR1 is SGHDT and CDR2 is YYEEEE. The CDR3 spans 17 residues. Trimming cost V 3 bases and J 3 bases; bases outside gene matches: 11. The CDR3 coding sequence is TGTGCCAGCAGCTCGATTACAGGGGGCCTCCGGACAGATACGCAGTATTTT. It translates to CASSSITGGLRTDTQYF.

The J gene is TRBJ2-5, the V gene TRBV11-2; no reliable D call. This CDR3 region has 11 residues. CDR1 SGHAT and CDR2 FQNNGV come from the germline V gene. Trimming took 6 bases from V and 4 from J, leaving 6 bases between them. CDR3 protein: CASSPAETQYF. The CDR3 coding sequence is TGTGCCAGCAGTCCCGCAGAGACCCAGTACTTC.

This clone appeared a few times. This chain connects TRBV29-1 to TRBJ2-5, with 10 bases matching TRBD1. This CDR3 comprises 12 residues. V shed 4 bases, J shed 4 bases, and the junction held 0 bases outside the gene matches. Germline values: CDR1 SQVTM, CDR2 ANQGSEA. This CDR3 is CSVGQGAETQYF. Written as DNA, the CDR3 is TGCAGCGTTGGACAGGGGGCAGAGACCCAGTACTTC.

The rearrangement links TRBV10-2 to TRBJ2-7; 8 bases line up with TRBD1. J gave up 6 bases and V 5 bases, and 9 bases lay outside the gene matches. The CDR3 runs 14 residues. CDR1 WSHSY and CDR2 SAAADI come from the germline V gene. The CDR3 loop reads CASSPRTGFSEQYF. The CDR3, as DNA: TGCGCCAGCAGTCCCAGGACAGGGTTCAGCGAGCAGTACTTC.

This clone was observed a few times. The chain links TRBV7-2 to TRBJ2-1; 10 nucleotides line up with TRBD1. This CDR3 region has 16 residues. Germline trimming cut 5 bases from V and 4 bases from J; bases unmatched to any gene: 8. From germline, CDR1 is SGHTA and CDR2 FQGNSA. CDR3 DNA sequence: TGTGCCAGCAGCCCCCGACCGGGACAGGGGTACAATGAGCAGTTCTTC. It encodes CASSPRPGQGYNEQFF.